This paragraph covers one T cell receptor (beta chain) sequence. Time point specified: baseline, week 1 (first vaccination visit). Treatment of the sample: pre-vaccination baseline after standard-of-care therapy. Donors had new IDH1-mutant astrocytomas of WHO grade 3 or 4 (ATRX-lost). These data originate in a study of a mutant IDH1 vaccine in newly diagnosed glioma. Turning to the study itself: Treated individuals were roughly 62% male and approximately 38% female, averaging approximately 40 years of age. Patients' prior therapy spanned radiotherapy, temozolomide, or both; most underwent both.

Profiled with immunoSEQ multiplex PCR; TCRdb holds only in-frame clones, not every one. Among 40,000 or so clones listed, more than 90% were seen once. This clonotype was sampled from a man between 18 and 35 years old with glioma. Sample: PBMCs, taken from a glioma patient treated with radiotherapy, temozolomide or both.

The CDR3, as DNA: TGTGCCAGCAGCCGTACCCCGGGACAGGGCAAAGATACGCAGTATTTT. This translates into CASSRTPGQGKDTQYF. This chain joins TRBV7-2 and TRBJ2-3; the match to TRBD1 covers 9 bases. Germline V gives CDR1 SGHTA, CDR2 FQGNSA. This CDR3 spans 16 amino acids. J was trimmed by 5 bases and V by 5 bases; bases with no gene match: 11.